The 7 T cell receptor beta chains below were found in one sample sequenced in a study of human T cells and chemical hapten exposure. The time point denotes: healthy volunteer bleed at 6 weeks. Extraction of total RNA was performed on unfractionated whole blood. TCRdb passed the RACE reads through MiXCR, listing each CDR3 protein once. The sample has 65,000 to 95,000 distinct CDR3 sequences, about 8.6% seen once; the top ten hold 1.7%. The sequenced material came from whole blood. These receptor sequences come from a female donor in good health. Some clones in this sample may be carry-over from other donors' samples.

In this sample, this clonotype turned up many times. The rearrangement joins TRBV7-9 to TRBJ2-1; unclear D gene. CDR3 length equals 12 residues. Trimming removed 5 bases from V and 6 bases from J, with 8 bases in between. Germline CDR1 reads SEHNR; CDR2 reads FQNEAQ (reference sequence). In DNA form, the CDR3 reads TGTGCCAGCAGCCCTACAAGCAATGAGCAGTTCTTC. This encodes CASSPTSNEQFF.

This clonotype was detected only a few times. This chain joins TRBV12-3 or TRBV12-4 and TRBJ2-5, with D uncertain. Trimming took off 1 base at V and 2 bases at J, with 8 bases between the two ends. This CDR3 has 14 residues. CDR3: CASSLGAAQETQYF. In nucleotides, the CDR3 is TGTGCCAGCAGTTTAGGGGCAGCGCAAGAGACCCAGTACTTC.

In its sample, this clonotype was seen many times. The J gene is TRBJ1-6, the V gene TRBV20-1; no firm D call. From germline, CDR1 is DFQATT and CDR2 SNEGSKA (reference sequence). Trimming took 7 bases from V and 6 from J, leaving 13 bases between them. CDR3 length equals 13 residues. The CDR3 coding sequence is TGCAGTGGGGCGGGAGACCGTAATTCACCCCTCCACTTT. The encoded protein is CSGAGDRNSPLHF.

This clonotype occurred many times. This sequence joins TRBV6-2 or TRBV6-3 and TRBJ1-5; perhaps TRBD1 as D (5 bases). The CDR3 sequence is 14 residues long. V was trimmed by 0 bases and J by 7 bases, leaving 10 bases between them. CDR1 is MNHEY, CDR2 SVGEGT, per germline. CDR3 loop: CASSYSIGEQPQHF. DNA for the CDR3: TGTGCCAGCAGTTACTCGATAGGGGAGCAGCCCCAGCATTTT.

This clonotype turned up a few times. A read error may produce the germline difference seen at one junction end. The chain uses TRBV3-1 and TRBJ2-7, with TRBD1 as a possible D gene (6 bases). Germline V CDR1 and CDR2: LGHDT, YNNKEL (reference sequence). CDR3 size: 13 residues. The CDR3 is CASSQVRGWELFF. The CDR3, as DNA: TGTGCCAGCAGCCAAGTCAGGGGATGGGAGTTGTTCTTC.

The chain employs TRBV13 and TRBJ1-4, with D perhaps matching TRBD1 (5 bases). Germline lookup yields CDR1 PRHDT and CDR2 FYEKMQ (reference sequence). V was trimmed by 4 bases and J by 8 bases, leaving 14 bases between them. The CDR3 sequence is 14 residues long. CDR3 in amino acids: CASSSGRPQEKLFF. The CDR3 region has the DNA TGTGCCAGCAGCTCGGGACGGCCCCAGGAAAAACTGTTTTTT.

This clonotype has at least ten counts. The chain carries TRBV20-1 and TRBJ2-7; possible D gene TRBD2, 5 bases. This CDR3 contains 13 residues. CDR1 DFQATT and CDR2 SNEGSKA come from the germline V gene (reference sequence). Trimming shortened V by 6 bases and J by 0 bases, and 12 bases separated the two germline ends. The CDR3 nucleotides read TGCAGTGCCAGTCTAGACTACTCCTACGAGCAGTACTTC. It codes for CSASLDYSYEQYF.